The rows below give T cell receptor beta chains drawn from one sample of a study of blood T cell repertoires in COVID-19. Generated by immunoSEQ multiplex PCR, the TCRdb table keeps only in-frame clones and is missing some. This repertoire shows around 80,000 clones, roughly 80% found once; its top ten account for less than 15%. The sample consisted of peripheral blood. The receptors were gathered from a man at least 80 years old with acute or convalescent COVID-19. Both conserved end residues are part of each CDR3. D genes are given only for firm matches. For some rows the clone size is stated as once, few or many, or as a class when expanded; others skip it.

V gene: TRBV3-1/TRBV3-2
clone size: NA
D gene: NA
J gene: TRBJ1-1
CDR3 protein: CASSQARDTEAFF
CDR3 DNA: TGTGCCAGCAGCCAAGCGAGGGACACTGAAGCTTTCTTT

V gene: TRBV2
clone size: NA
D gene: NA
J gene: TRBJ2-5
CDR3 protein: CASRPGQHQETQYF
CDR3 DNA: TGTGCCAGCAGACCAGGACAGCATCAAGAGACCCAGTACTTC

V gene: TRBV2
clone size: NA
D gene: TRBD1
J gene: TRBJ2-4
CDR3 protein: CASKTGNIQYF
CDR3 DNA: TGTGCCAGCAAGACAGGGAACATTCAGTACTTC

V gene: TRBV6-4
clone size: NA
D gene: NA
J gene: TRBJ1-2
CDR3 protein: CASRQAGSPSYGYTF
CDR3 DNA: TGTGCCAGCAGACAAGCCGGGTCTCCCTCCTATGGCTACACCTTC

V gene: TRBV12-3/TRBV12-4
clone size: NA
D gene: TRBD2
J gene: TRBJ2-3
CDR3 protein: CASSPGTSGGLYF
CDR3 DNA: TGTGCCAGCAGCCCCGGGACTAGCGGGGGGTTGTATTTT

V gene: TRBV18
clone size: NA
D gene: NA
J gene: TRBJ2-7
CDR3 protein: CASSRQETYEQYF
CDR3 DNA: TGTGCCAGCTCGCGACAGGAGACCTACGAGCAGTACTTC

V gene: TRBV12-3/TRBV12-4
clone size: NA
D gene: NA
J gene: TRBJ1-1
CDR3 protein: CASTPGNEAFF
CDR3 DNA: TGTGCCAGCACCCCGGGGAATGAAGCTTTCTTT

V gene: TRBV5-1
clone size: NA
D gene: TRBD2
J gene: TRBJ2-7
CDR3 protein: CASSAGLAGGPSAEQYF
CDR3 DNA: TGCGCCAGCAGCGCGGGACTAGCGGGGGGGCCATCCGCCGAGCAGTACTTC

V gene: TRBV6-5
clone size: NA
D gene: NA
J gene: TRBJ1-6
CDR3 protein: CASRQPASPLHF
CDR3 DNA: TGTGCCAGCAGACAGCCGGCTTCACCCCTCCACTTT

V gene: TRBV27
clone size: once
D gene: NA
J gene: TRBJ1-1
CDR3 protein: CASSLLLRAPEAFF
CDR3 DNA: TGTGCCAGCAGTTTGCTTCTAAGAGCGCCTGAAGCTTTCTTT

V gene: TRBV4-1
clone size: few
D gene: TRBD1
J gene: TRBJ1-4
CDR3 protein: CASSQDDGQGAGEKLFF
CDR3 DNA: TGCGCCAGCAGCCAAGATGATGGCCAGGGGGCAGGGGAAAAACTGTTTTTT

V gene: TRBV6-1
clone size: NA
D gene: TRBD2
J gene: TRBJ2-1
CDR3 protein: CASSADGTRRSGEQFF
CDR3 DNA: TGTGCCAGCAGTGCTGACGGGACTAGGAGGAGTGGTGAGCAGTTCTTC

V gene: TRBV16
clone size: few
D gene: NA
J gene: TRBJ2-7
CDR3 protein: CASSQSYSYEQYF
CDR3 DNA: TGTGCCAGCAGCCAATCCTATTCCTACGAGCAGTACTTC

V gene: TRBV5-1
clone size: NA
D gene: TRBD2
J gene: TRBJ2-7
CDR3 protein: CASSPGTSTNEQYF
CDR3 DNA: TGCGCCAGCAGCCCCGGGACTAGCACCAACGAGCAGTACTTC

V gene: TRBV7-2
clone size: NA
D gene: TRBD1
J gene: TRBJ1-2
CDR3 protein: CASSPDRGDYGYTF
CDR3 DNA: TGTGCCAGCAGTCCGGACAGGGGCGATTATGGCTACACCTTC

V gene: TRBV19
clone size: NA
D gene: NA
J gene: TRBJ1-4
CDR3 protein: CASSISISNEKLFF
CDR3 DNA: TGTGCCAGTAGTATAAGTATTAGTAATGAAAAACTGTTTTTT

V gene: TRBV18
clone size: NA
D gene: TRBD1
J gene: TRBJ2-7
CDR3 protein: CASSPAGTAQYEQYF
CDR3 DNA: TGTGCCAGCTCACCGGCTGGGACAGCTCAGTACGAGCAGTACTTC

V gene: TRBV6-5
clone size: NA
D gene: NA
J gene: TRBJ1-1
CDR3 protein: CASSYSRVGSEAFF
CDR3 DNA: TGTGCCAGCAGTTACTCGAGGGTAGGGTCTGAAGCTTTCTTT

V gene: TRBV5-4
clone size: many
D gene: NA
J gene: TRBJ1-1
CDR3 protein: CASSLESRTEAFF
CDR3 DNA: TGTGCCAGCAGCTTGGAATCTAGAACTGAAGCTTTCTTT

V gene: TRBV5-1
clone size: NA
D gene: NA
J gene: TRBJ2-6
CDR3 protein: CASTWAFSSGANVLTF
CDR3 DNA: TGCGCCAGCACCTGGGCCTTCAGCTCTGGGGCCAACGTCCTGACTTTC

V gene: TRBV30
clone size: NA
D gene: NA
J gene: TRBJ1-2
CDR3 protein: CAWSALTANYGYTF
CDR3 DNA: TGTGCCTGGAGTGCTCTGACAGCTAACTATGGCTACACCTTC

V gene: TRBV2
clone size: once
D gene: NA
J gene: TRBJ1-5
CDR3 protein: CASRDRLNQPQHF
CDR3 DNA: TGTGCCAGCCGAGACAGGCTGAATCAGCCCCAGCATTTT

V gene: TRBV5-5
clone size: once
D gene: NA
J gene: TRBJ1-5
CDR3 protein: CASSFGQGRQPQHF
CDR3 DNA: TGTGCCAGCAGCTTTGGGCAGGGCCGGCAGCCCCAGCATTTT

V gene: TRBV5-1
clone size: NA
D gene: TRBD1
J gene: TRBJ1-1
CDR3 protein: CASSLSRTGDMNTEAFF
CDR3 DNA: TGCGCCAGCAGCTTGTCAAGGACAGGAGACATGAACACTGAAGCTTTCTTT

V gene: TRBV4-1
clone size: NA
D gene: NA
J gene: TRBJ1-4
CDR3 protein: CASSQVRANEKLFF
CDR3 DNA: TGCGCCAGCAGCCAAGTCCGGGCTAATGAAAAACTGTTTTTT

V gene: TRBV3-1/TRBV3-2
clone size: NA
D gene: NA
J gene: TRBJ1-2
CDR3 protein: CASSPPGGANYGYTF
CDR3 DNA: TGTGCCAGCAGCCCCCCTGGGGGCGCTAACTATGGCTACACCTTC

V gene: TRBV19
clone size: NA
D gene: NA
J gene: TRBJ2-4
CDR3 protein: CASSIGHIQYF
CDR3 DNA: TGTGCCAGTAGTATTGGGCACATTCAGTACTTC